Shown below are 21 T cell receptor beta chains from a single sample sequenced in a study of shared clonotypes between healthy human individuals. Some clones are missing from TCRdb's copy, which holds only in-frame ones; the method was immunoSEQ multiplex PCR. This sample has roughly 500,000 clones, with around 75% found just once. The sample consisted of PBMCs. These receptors came from a woman in her thirties or forties in good health. Some clones in this sample may be carry-over from other donors' samples.

Comment on this clone: This specimen includes other DNA sequences encoding the same CDR3. This chain joins TRBV7-3 and TRBJ2-3; 9 nucleotides line up with TRBD2. Germline CDR1 SGHTA, CDR2 FQGTGA. V lost 5 bases to trimming and J lost 0 bases; unmatched junction nucleotides: 3. This CDR3 is built from 15 residues. This chain's CDR3 is CASSPTSGSTDTQYF. CDR3 bases: TGTGCCAGCAGCCCAACTAGCGGGAGCACAGATACGCAGTATTTT.

V gene TRBV7-9 combines with J gene TRBJ1-1; unclear D gene. CDR3 size: 12 residues. Germline CDR1 is SEHNR and CDR2 is FQNEAQ (reference sequence). Between the trimmed V and J ends, which lost 1 base and 11 bases, there was a span of 11 bases. CDR3: CASSLGARRAFF. CDR3 bases: TGTGCCAGCAGCTTAGGGGCACGGAGGGCTTTCTTT.

A remark on this clone: Other DNA sequences in the sample encode the same CDR3. V usage is TRBV5-1 and J usage is TRBJ1-2; TRBD1 might be the D (6 bases). The CDR3 contains 13 residues. Trimming removed 0 bases at V and 4 bases at J, with 7 bases between. Per germline, CDR1 SGHRS and CDR2 YFSETQ. The CDR3 protein is CASSLGQVYGYTF. The CDR3 DNA reads as TGCGCCAGCAGCTTGGGACAGGTCTATGGCTACACCTTC.

Remarks on this clone: This specimen includes other DNA sequences encoding the same CDR3. The chain links TRBV7-9 to TRBJ1-2, with 8 bases matching TRBD1. The ends lost 5 bases at V and 6 bases at J; junction bases unmatched: 11. The CDR3 length is 15 residues. The germline V gene has CDR1 SEHNR and CDR2 FQNEAQ (reference sequence). The CDR3 region is CASSPGQGRRHGYTF. CDR3 nucleotides: TGTGCCAGCAGCCCCGGACAGGGTCGTCGGCATGGCTACACCTTC.

This clone is a singleton in its sample. This chain joins TRBV2 and TRBJ2-2; 9 bases line up with TRBD2. Germline V lookup: CDR1 SNHLY, CDR2 FYNNEI. V lost 6 bases and J lost 7; bases outside the gene matches: 6. The CDR3 contains 14 residues. The CDR3: CASRDGTSYGELFF. The CDR3 DNA sequence: TGTGCCAGCAGGGACGGGACTAGCTACGGGGAGCTGTTTTTT.

The chain employs TRBV14 and TRBJ2-7; D gene ambiguous. This CDR3 comprises 12 residues. In germline, CDR1 is SGHDN, CDR2 FVKESK. The ends were cut back, 8 bases at V and 4 bases at J, with 12 bases in the middle. CDR3 nucleotides: TGTGCCAGCGGGCAGGCCCTTTACGAGCAGTACTTC. The encoded protein is CASGQALYEQYF.

The rearrangement joins TRBV7-9 to TRBJ2-7; 7 nucleotides line up with TRBD2. The germline CDR1 and CDR2 sequences are SEHNR and FQNEAQ (reference sequence). V gave up 5 bases and J gave up 1 base; unmatched junction bases: 5. The CDR3 loop spans 14 amino acids. The CDR3 DNA is TGTGCCAGCAGCCCACGGGGGGAATCCTACGAGCAGTACTTC. Protein sequence: CASSPRGESYEQYF. Drawing the rest from reference TRBV7-9 and TRBJ2-7, the complete variable domain is DTGVSQNPRHKITKRGQNVTFRCDPISEHNRLYWYRQTLGQGPEFLTYFQNEAQLEKSRLLSDRFSAERPKGSFSTLEIQRTEQGDSAMYLCASSPRGESYEQYFGPGTRLTVT.

The chain links TRBV6-4 to TRBJ1-3; D is unclear. Trimming stripped 2 bases from V and 0 bases from J, with 11 bases between. Germline V lookup: CDR1 MRHNA, CDR2 SNTAGT. This CDR3 comprises 16 residues. CDR3 nucleotides: TGTGCCAGCAGTGACGGTAGGGTAACCTCTGGAAACACCATATATTTT. This gives the protein CASSDGRVTSGNTIYF.

This clone has a handful of counts. This chain connects TRBV7-9 to TRBJ2-7; D perhaps matches TRBD1 (6 bases). The CDR3 is 12 amino acids. The V gene lost 6 bases and the J gene lost 2 bases, with 8 bases spanning the gap. The germline gives CDR1 SEHNR, CDR2 FQNEAQ (reference sequence). The CDR3 here is CASSGGTYEQYF. The CDR3 DNA is TGTGCCAGCAGTGGGGGCACCTACGAGCAGTACTTC.

This chain uses TRBV6-5 with TRBJ2-1; 8 nucleotides align to TRBD2. This CDR3 region has 15 residues. J gave up 9 bases and V 4 bases, and 11 bases lay outside the gene matches. Germline values: CDR1 MNHEY, CDR2 SVGAGI. The CDR3 sequence: CASSSLGLVVGEQFF. CDR3 sequence (DNA): TGTGCCAGCAGTTCTCTGGGACTAGTTGTGGGTGAGCAGTTCTTC.

The chain combines TRBV30 with TRBJ1-2; D not resolved. This CDR3 contains 12 residues. From germline, CDR1 is GTSNPN and CDR2 SVGIG (reference sequence). Trimming stripped 4 bases from V and 2 bases from J, with 8 bases between. The CDR3 DNA is TGTGCCTGGAAGGATTACAACTATGGCTACACCTTC. This codes for CAWKDYNYGYTF.

This chain connects TRBV5-1 to TRBJ2-1, with D perhaps matching TRBD1 (6 bases). Germline V lookup: CDR1 SGHRS, CDR2 YFSETQ. The ends were cut back, 0 bases at V and 8 bases at J, with 9 bases in the middle. The CDR3 contains 13 residues. DNA for the CDR3: TGCGCCAGCAGCTTGGACAGGGTGGATGAGCAGTTCTTC. It specifies CASSLDRVDEQFF.

This chain uses TRBV7-2 with TRBJ2-5; D is ambiguous. CDR3 length equals 12 residues. The germline V gene encodes CDR1 SGHTA and CDR2 FQGNSA. The V and J ends lost 5 bases and 5 bases respectively, with 9 bases between them. The CDR3 is CASSRSGETQYF. The CDR3 DNA sequence: TGTGCCAGCAGCCGCTCCGGGGAGACCCAGTACTTC.

The count of this clone is one. V usage is TRBV10-1 and J usage is TRBJ2-5, with 7 bases identical to TRBD2. Germline trimming cut 0 bases from V and 2 bases from J; bases unmatched to any gene: 3. The CDR3 length is 15 residues. CDR1 is WNHNN, CDR2 SYGVQD, per germline (reference sequence). The CDR3 reads CASSESGGVQETQYF. CDR3 in DNA: TGCGCCAGCAGTGAGTCGGGGGGGGTACAAGAGACCCAGTACTTC.

A note on this clone: Other DNA sequences within the sample encode an identical CDR3. The V and J genes are TRBV30 and TRBJ2-3; 9 bases align to TRBD2. Germline CDR1 and CDR2: GTSNPN and SVGIG (reference sequence). The CDR3 is made up of 15 amino acids. J lost 0 bases, V lost 0 bases, and 1 base had no gene match. CDR3 sequence (DNA): TGTGCCTGGAGTGTCCTAGCGGGAAGCACAGATACGCAGTATTTT. It translates to CAWSVLAGSTDTQYF. The complete variable domain, with remaining parts taken from reference TRBV30 and TRBJ2-3, reads SQTIHQWPATLVQPVGSPLSLECTVEGTSNPNLYWYRQAAGRGLQLLFYSVGIGQISSEVPQNLSASRPQDRQFILSSKKLLLSDSGFYLCAWSVLAGSTDTQYFGPGTRLTVL.

Worth noting for this clone: Other DNA sequences in the same sample also yield this CDR3. The chain uses TRBV29-1 and TRBJ1-1; D is perhaps TRBD1 (5 bases). V lost 4 bases and J 0 bases, leaving 15 bases between the germline ends. The CDR3 consists of 15 residues. The germline gives CDR1 SQVTM, CDR2 ANQGSEA. The CDR3 loop is CSVGAGWGMNTEAFF. The CDR3 bases are TGCAGCGTTGGGGCCGGGTGGGGGATGAACACTGAAGCTTTCTTT.

This clone was seen ten or more times. One junction end does not reproduce the germline sequence, and a read error may be involved. V usage is TRBV7-2 and J usage is TRBJ2-7; 7 bases agree with TRBD2. This CDR3 spans 11 amino acids. Germline values: CDR1 SGHTA, CDR2 FQGNSA. The CDR3 protein is CASSLGGGVFF. The CDR3 bases are TGTGCCAGCAGCTTAGGTGGGGGGGTTTTCTTC.

The V call is TRBV6-6, the J call TRBJ2-7, with D perhaps TRBD1 or TRBD2 (5 bases each). CDR1 and CDR2 (germline): MNHNY, SVGAGI (reference sequence). V dropped 3 bases and J dropped 1 base, with 13 bases sitting between them. The CDR3 totals 15 residues. The chain's CDR3 is CASSYSGTGSYEQYF. The DNA for the CDR3 is TGTGCCAGCAGTTATTCCGGGACGGGATCCTACGAGCAGTACTTC.

The genes are TRBV28 and TRBJ1-6; D uncertain. Trimming took 2 bases from V and 14 from J, leaving 19 bases between them. Germline CDR1 MDHEN, CDR2 SYDVKM. The CDR3 length is 15 residues. CDR3 protein: CASSLDTGQPTTLHF. Written as DNA, the CDR3 is TGTGCCAGCAGTTTAGACACGGGCCAACCGACCACCCTCCACTTT.

This chain uses TRBV7-9 with TRBJ1-4, with D possibly being TRBD1 (6 bases). The length of the CDR3 is 14 residues. The germline V gene has CDR1 SEHNR and CDR2 FQNEAQ (reference sequence). V lost 5 bases and J lost 7, with 14 bases in between. CDR3 sequence (DNA): TGTGCCAGCAGCCTAGGGACAACGGGTGAAAAACTGTTTTTT. This translates into CASSLGTTGEKLFF.

This chain joins TRBV25-1 and TRBJ2-1; weak D call: TRBD1 (5 bases). The CDR3 sequence is 13 residues long. Per germline, CDR1 MGHDK and CDR2 SYGVNS. The V end was cut by 8 bases, the J end by 1 base, with 9 bases between. CDR3 nucleotides: TGTGCCAGCCAGACAGCTTCCTACAATGAGCAGTTCTTC. Translation: CASQTASYNEQFF.